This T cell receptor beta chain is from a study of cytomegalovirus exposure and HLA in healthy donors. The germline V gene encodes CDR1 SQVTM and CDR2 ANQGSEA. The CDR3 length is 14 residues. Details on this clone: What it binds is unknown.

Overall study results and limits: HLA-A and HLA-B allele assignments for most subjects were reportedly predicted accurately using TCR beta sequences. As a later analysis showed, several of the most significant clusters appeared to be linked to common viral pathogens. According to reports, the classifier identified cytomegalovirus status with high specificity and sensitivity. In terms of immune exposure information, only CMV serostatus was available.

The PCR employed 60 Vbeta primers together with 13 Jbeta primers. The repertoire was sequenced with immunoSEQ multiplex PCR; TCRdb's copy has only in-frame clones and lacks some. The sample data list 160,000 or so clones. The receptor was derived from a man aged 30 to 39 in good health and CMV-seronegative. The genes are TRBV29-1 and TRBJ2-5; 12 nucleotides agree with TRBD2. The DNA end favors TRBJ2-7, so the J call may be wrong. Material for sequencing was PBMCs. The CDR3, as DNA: TGCAGCGTTGATCGACTAGCGGGAGCCGGCGAGCAGTACTTC. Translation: CSVDRLAGAGEQYF.